This T cell receptor beta chain is drawn from a study of CD8+CD57+ T cells in acquired aplastic anemia (dated by TCRdb to the late 2010s). Background on the whole study: Extracted DNA from sorted CD4+ and CD8+ cells averaged approximately 3 ug, ranging from about 0.18 to 27.4 ug. A CD8+CD57+ expansion meant a frequency higher than the mean frequency seen in healthy subjects.

There are 12 amino acids in the CDR3, from cysteine to phenylalanine inclusive. Kept here is only the CDR3 DNA, which spans 36 bases and is read in frame from base 1. The germline V gene (reference sequence) yields LNHDA for CDR1 and SQIVND for CDR2. V loses 6 bases of germline sequence and J loses 1 base, and the interval between the two ends is 6 bases. Genomic DNA served as template for TCR beta VDJ combination and CDR3 sequence profiling. An Illumina HiSeq 2000 was used for TCR repertoire sequencing. The original methods were these. Repertoires were assessed using TRBV/TRBJ rearrangement plots, CDR3 size and DJ length profiles, and Simpson's diversity index. The most abundant DNA sequence in the deep sequencing data was taken as the immunodominant clone. CDR3 amino acid sequences were checked for sharing between subjects and were compared against published repertoires and the VDJdb database. In TCRdb, the public reads were trimmed at Q25 with fastp and aligned with MiXCR, with productive beta chains retained. Each CDR3 protein appears once, grouped with its most common genes and DNA. The V and J calls were not made by the authors but by TCRdb's processing. This sample gives about 240,000 distinct CDR3 sequences in total; around half of them show up just once. Clones ranked in the top ten supply about 8.3% of the sample.

Comments on this clonotype: The antigen it recognizes is unknown. Base qualities are not provided; no much larger clone lies one nucleotide away.

Patients chosen for sequencing had shown expansion of CD8+CD57+ cells by flow cytometry. Severe acquired aplastic anemia was diagnosed in all patients according to International Study of Aplastic Anemia and Agranulocytosis and Camitta criteria. No patient had received any therapy when blood was sampled. In this study, sorted CD4+ and CD8+ T cells from the blood of healthy subjects and of severe aplastic anemia patients had their TCR repertoires deep-sequenced. Patients were enrolled under clinicaltrials.gov protocols 00001620, 01623167, 00001397, 00071045, 00081523 and 00961064 in the USA. Ficoll-Paque density gradient centrifugation was used to isolate peripheral blood mononuclear cells. Before DNA was extracted, CD4+ and CD8+ T cells were sorted using either FACS or magnetic beads. Here is what the overall study found, with its caveats: Patients and healthy controls showed no significant difference in CD8+ Simpson's diversity (P=0.060). Some 31 CD8+ CDR3 sequences were shared between patients and controls but appeared highly expressed in patients and within their immunodominant clones.

The TCR sequence derives from a human donor with aplastic anemia. The specimen sequenced was sorted CD4+, CD8+, or CD8+CD57+ T cells (not recorded which) from PBMCs. The sequence joins TRBV19 to TRBJ1-1; TRBD1 is possibly the D segment (5 matching bases). DNA sequence: TGTGCCAGTAGGAGGGGGAACACTGAAGCTTTCTTT. It is translated as CASRRGNTEAFF.